What follows are 22 T cell receptor beta chains derived from one specimen sequenced in a study of T cell changes during pregnancy in multiple sclerosis. Measured with immunoSEQ multiplex PCR; TCRdb has only the in-frame clones, and not every one. In the table there are 70,000 to 85,000 clones, 90% to 95% of which are singletons. Sequenced material: peripheral blood, taken before pregnancy. These receptors all stem from a female donor with multiple sclerosis, enrolled in a pregnancy study.

This clone appeared once. Mismatch with germline at one junction end may stem from a read error. The rearrangement joins TRBV18 to TRBJ2-5; 8 bases align to TRBD2. The CDR3 contains 15 residues. Germline CDR1 KGHSH, CDR2 LQKENI. This CDR3 reads CASSPPGTRGETQYF. The CDR3 DNA reads as TGTGCCAGCTCGCCACCCGGGACTAGAGGAGAGACCCAGTACTTC. Variable domain in full (rest from reference TRBV18 and TRBJ2-5): NAGVMQNPRHLVRRRGQEARLRCSPMKGHSHVYWYRQLPEEGLKFMVYLQKENIIDESGMPKERFSAEFPKEGPSILRIQQVVRGDSAAYFCASSPPGTRGETQYFGPGTRLLVL.

J is TRBJ1-1 and V is TRBV6-1; perhaps TRBD1 as D (5 bases). This CDR3 is built from 17 residues. Per the germline V gene, CDR1 is MNHNS and CDR2 is SASEGT. Trimming took off 4 bases at V and 1 base at J, with 19 bases between the two ends. CDR3 nucleotides: TGTGCCAGCAGTGTGGCCCCTTTCGCAGGGCCGAACACTGAAGCTTTCTTT. Its translation: CASSVAPFAGPNTEAFF.

J is TRBJ1-4 and V is TRBV11-2; D not resolved. The V end was cut by 4 bases, the J end by 7 bases, with 10 bases between. The germline CDR1 and CDR2 sequences are SGHAT and FQNNGV. The CDR3 spans 13 residues. The CDR3 reads CASSSRRVEKLFF. CDR3 sequence (DNA): TGTGCCAGCAGCTCAAGGAGGGTTGAAAAACTGTTTTTT.

The V and J genes are TRBV6-5 and TRBJ1-3; 7 bases line up with TRBD1. CDR1 MNHEY and CDR2 SVGAGI come from the germline V gene. Trimming at V came to 3 bases and at J to 0 bases, leaving 5 bases not matched to a gene. The CDR3 totals 16 residues. The CDR3 loop is CASSYSGTASGNTIYF. DNA for the CDR3: TGTGCCAGCAGTTATTCCGGGACAGCCTCTGGAAACACCATATATTTT.

This sequence joins TRBV19 and TRBJ2-2, with 8 nucleotides matching TRBD1. Germline assignment: CDR1 LNHDA and CDR2 SQIVND (reference sequence). The V segment lost 6 bases and the J segment 2 bases; nucleotides outside the gene matches: 5. The CDR3 has 15 residues. DNA of the CDR3: TGTGCCAGTAGAGCAGGGGGCGGTAACACCGGGGAGCTGTTTTTT. This gives the protein CASRAGGGNTGELFF. The complete variable domain, with remaining parts taken from reference TRBV19 and TRBJ2-2, reads DGGITQSPKYLFRKEGQNVTLSCEQNLNHDAMYWYRQDPGQGLRLIYYSQIVNDFQKGDIAEGYSVSREKKESFPLTVTSAQKNPTAFYLCASRAGGGNTGELFFGEGSRLTVL.

This sequence joins TRBV19 and TRBJ2-3; 9 nucleotides agree with TRBD1. Germline assignment: CDR1 LNHDA and CDR2 SQIVND (reference sequence). The CDR3 is 16 residues long. The junction had 9 bases not matched to a gene; V was cut back by 7 bases and J by 1 base. The CDR3 loop reads CASTGQGSRGTDTQYF. CDR3 nucleotides: TGTGCCAGTACAGGACAGGGGTCCCGAGGCACAGATACGCAGTATTTT. Full variable domain (remainder filled in from reference TRBV19 and TRBJ2-3): DGGITQSPKYLFRKEGQNVTLSCEQNLNHDAMYWYRQDPGQGLRLIYYSQIVNDFQKGDIAEGYSVSREKKESFPLTVTSAQKNPTAFYLCASTGQGSRGTDTQYFGPGTRLTVL.

Here the CDR3 reads CASSPSLTDTQYF. CDR3 coding DNA: TGCGCCAGCAGCCCCTCCCTAACCGATACGCAGTATTTT. The chain joins TRBV4-1 to TRBJ2-3; D is unclear. Between the trimmed V and J ends, which lost 4 bases and 6 bases, there was a span of 11 bases. This CDR3 is 13 amino acids long. The germline V gene has CDR1 MGHRA and CDR2 YSYEKL.

This clone has just one count. The chain joins TRBV19 to TRBJ1-5; 9 bases are shared with TRBD1. The germline gives CDR1 LNHDA, CDR2 SQIVND (reference sequence). This CDR3 is 15 amino acids long. Losses at the gene ends were 5 bases for V and 6 bases for J; bases not matched to a gene: 8. CDR3 sequence: CASSPVGQGVQPQHF. The CDR3 DNA reads as TGTGCCAGTAGTCCCGTGGGACAGGGTGTTCAGCCCCAGCATTTT.

About this clone: The sample holds other DNA sequences that translate to the same CDR3. V usage is TRBV19 and J usage is TRBJ2-3; D might be TRBD2 (6 bases). Trimming pared 6 bases from V and 2 bases from J, leaving 9 bases between. This CDR3 has 13 residues. CDR1 and CDR2 (germline): LNHDA, SQIVND (reference sequence). The CDR3 sequence: CASRRDSTDTQYF. The CDR3 bases are TGTGCCAGTAGACGGGACTCCACAGATACGCAGTATTTT.

The gene calls are TRBV5-1 and TRBJ2-2; a possible D gene is TRBD2 (5 bases). The CDR3 is 14 residues long. Germline V CDR1 and CDR2: SGHRS, YFSETQ. The V gene lost 5 bases and the J gene lost 7 bases, with 15 bases spanning the gap. The CDR3 DNA sequence: TGCGCCAGCAGTACGGGGTTTCCTGACGGGGAGCTGTTTTTT. This sequence encodes CASSTGFPDGELFF. The full variable domain, rest sourced from reference TRBV5-1 and TRBJ2-2, is KAGVTQTPRYLIKTRGQQVTLSCSPISGHRSVSWYQQTPGQGLQFLFEYFSETQRNKGNFPGRFSGRQFSNSRSEMNVSTLELGDSALYLCASSTGFPDGELFFGEGSRLTVL.

Of note for this clone: One end of the junction varies from germline; a read error may be responsible. The chain joins TRBV6-1 to TRBJ2-5; 11 positions agree with TRBD2. The length of the CDR3 is 15 residues. Germline CDR1 reads MNHNS; CDR2 reads SASEGT. CDR3 protein: CASREGPSGRETQYF. DNA of the CDR3: TGTGCCAGCAGGGAAGGACCTAGCGGGAGGGAGACCCAGTACTTC.

This clone was detected once. The chain uses TRBV5-6 and TRBJ1-2; possible D gene TRBD1, 5 bases. Germline V gives CDR1 SGHDT, CDR2 YYEEEE. V lost 5 bases, J lost 4 bases, and 18 bases lay in between. The CDR3 spans 15 residues. CDR3 DNA: TGTGCCAGCAGTAAAGGTCGGGGGTTCCTCTATGGCTACACCTTC. It is translated as CASSKGRGFLYGYTF.

This chain uses TRBV5-6 with TRBJ2-1; TRBD2 matches at 8 bases. The CDR3 covers 14 residues. V was pared by 0 bases and J by 6 bases, with 2 bases of the junction left unmatched. Germline CDR1 reads SGHDT; CDR2 reads YYEEEE. CDR3 amino acids: CASSLGLASNEQFF. The CDR3 DNA reads as TGTGCCAGCAGCTTGGGACTAGCGTCCAATGAGCAGTTCTTC.

The chain is built from TRBV19 and TRBJ2-2, with 12 bases fitting TRBD2. Looked up from germline, CDR1 is LNHDA and CDR2 is SQIVND (reference sequence). The CDR3 spans 14 residues. The V gene end was trimmed by 11 bases and the J gene end by 4 bases; junction bases not matched to a gene: 5. The CDR3 is CAATSGSSTGELFF. As DNA, the CDR3 is TGTGCCGCGACTAGCGGGAGCAGCACCGGGGAGCTGTTTTTT.

The DNA for the CDR3 is TGTGCCAGCAGTGAGTCTAGGGCCAACGTCCTGACTTTC. It codes for CASSESRANVLTF. V and J are TRBV6-1 and TRBJ2-6, with unresolved D. Germline-derived CDR1 and CDR2 are MNHNS and SASEGT. CDR3 size: 13 residues. Trimming took off 3 bases at V and 5 bases at J, with 5 bases between the two ends.

The rearrangement links TRBV4-3 to TRBJ2-7; TRBD2 matches 7 bases. The germline gives CDR1 LGHNA, CDR2 YSLEER. The CDR3 is made up of 15 amino acids. Germline trimming cut 0 bases from V and 2 bases from J; bases unmatched to any gene: 4. For the CDR3, the DNA is TGCGCCAGCAGCCAAGATGAGGGAGGGCCCTACGAGCAGTACTTC. Translating it yields CASSQDEGGPYEQYF.

V is TRBV7-2 and J is TRBJ2-3; 15 positions agree with TRBD2. The V gene's germline CDR1 is SGHTA and CDR2 FQGNSA. Trimming took 2 bases from V and 8 from J; bases not matched to a gene: 14. The CDR3 covers 19 residues. The CDR3 DNA follows: TGTGCCAGCAGCTTATCTCGGACTAGCGGGAGGGCCCTAAGCGGTACGCAGTATTTT. Translated: CASSLSRTSGRALSGTQYF.

The chain joins TRBV5-1 to TRBJ2-1; TRBD2 aligns across 12 bases. The germline CDR1 and CDR2 sequences are SGHRS and YFSETQ. CDR3 length: 16 residues. V gave up 3 bases and J gave up 6 bases; unmatched junction bases: 7. This chain's CDR3 is CASSWTTSGSVNEQFF. The DNA for the CDR3 is TGCGCCAGCAGCTGGACGACTAGCGGGAGTGTCAATGAGCAGTTCTTC. Full variable domain (remainder filled in from reference TRBV5-1 and TRBJ2-1): KAGVTQTPRYLIKTRGQQVTLSCSPISGHRSVSWYQQTPGQGLQFLFEYFSETQRNKGNFPGRFSGRQFSNSRSEMNVSTLELGDSALYLCASSWTTSGSVNEQFFGPGTRLTVL.

CDR3 coding DNA: TGTGCCAGCAGCAGGCGTTACGAGCAGTACTTC. Its translation is CASSRRYEQYF. The V and J genes are TRBV28 and TRBJ2-7, with D unresolved. CDR3 size: 11 residues. Trimming cost V 6 bases and J 4 bases, with 7 bases left between them. Germline assignment: CDR1 MDHEN and CDR2 SYDVKM. Filled out from reference TRBV28 and TRBJ2-7, the complete variable domain reads DVKVTQSSRYLVKRTGEKVFLECVQDMDHENMFWYRQDPGLGLRLIYFSYDVKMKEKGDIPEGYSVSREKKERFSLILESASTNQTSMYLCASSRRYEQYFGPGTRLTVT.

The CDR3 sequence: CSVDNGYTF. CDR3 sequence (DNA): TGCAGCGTTGATAATGGCTACACCTTC. This chain links TRBV29-1 with TRBJ1-2; unclear D gene. This CDR3 comprises 9 residues. V was shortened by 3 bases and J by 6 bases, with 2 bases between the two germline ends. CDR1 SQVTM and CDR2 ANQGSEA come from the germline V gene.

This clone occurred once. This chain connects TRBV7-9 to TRBJ2-1; the D gene is possibly TRBD2 (6 bases). The germline V gene has CDR1 SEHNR and CDR2 FQNEAQ (reference sequence). The V end lost 5 bases, the J end lost 6 bases, and 11 bases lay between the germline ends. The CDR3 extends over 13 amino acids. The CDR3 coding sequence is TGTGCCAGCAGCCTTCCGGGGGTCAATGAGCAGTTCTTC. This translates into CASSLPGVNEQFF. Using reference TRBV7-9 and TRBJ2-1 for the parts outside the CDR3, the full variable domain is DTGVSQNPRHKITKRGQNVTFRCDPISEHNRLYWYRQTLGQGPEFLTYFQNEAQLEKSRLLSDRFSAERPKGSFSTLEIQRTEQGDSAMYLCASSLPGVNEQFFGPGTRLTVL.

This clone was observed once. The V gene is TRBV15, the J gene TRBJ1-5; weak D call: TRBD1 (5 bases). Per germline, CDR1 LNHNV and CDR2 YYDKDF (reference sequence). The CDR3 length is 13 residues. V shed 3 bases and J shed 5 bases, with 8 bases lying between them. The CDR3 sequence is CATSSPGDQPQHF. In DNA form, the CDR3 reads TGTGCCACCAGCAGCCCGGGGGATCAGCCCCAGCATTTT.